These 28 T cell receptor beta chains came from one sample sequenced in a study of OX40 agonist ivuxolimab in advanced cancers. Assay used: immunoSEQ multiplex PCR; TCRdb lists only in-frame clones, some missing. The data show around 67,000 clones, with 80% seen just once and 1.2% held by the top ten. The input for sequencing was CD4+ or CD8+ T cells sorted from blood, taken in a trial of the OX40 agonist ivuxolimab. The receptors come from an adult with an advanced solid tumor such as melanoma, head and neck, liver or kidney cancer.

The chain combines TRBV16 with TRBJ2-1, with TRBD1 identical over 8 bases. CDR3 size: 16 residues. The germline V gene encodes CDR1 KGHSY and CDR2 FQNENV. The V segment lost 2 bases and the J segment 2 bases; nucleotides outside the gene matches: 5. In DNA, the CDR3 is TGTGCCAGCAGCCAAAACCCGACAGGGGCCTACAATGAGCAGTTCTTC. Translation: CASSQNPTGAYNEQFF.

The rearrangement links TRBV11-2 to TRBJ1-3; D not resolved. The CDR3 has 15 amino acids. Trimming took off 1 base at V and 0 bases at J, with 7 bases between the two ends. Germline CDR1 is SGHAT and CDR2 is FQNNGV. CDR3 residues: CASSLGLDSGNTIYF. The CDR3 DNA follows: TGTGCCAGCAGCTTAGGCCTTGACTCTGGAAACACCATATATTTT.

This clone was recorded only once. J is TRBJ1-1 and V is TRBV9; 8 bases align to TRBD1. Germline loops: CDR1 SGDLS, CDR2 YYNGEE. The CDR3 consists of 14 residues. The J segment lost 7 bases and the V segment lost 4 bases, leaving 9 bases of the junction unmatched. The CDR3: CASSPRTGLDEAFF. The CDR3 DNA follows: TGTGCCAGCAGCCCCCGGACAGGGCTGGATGAAGCTTTCTTT. The full variable domain, in which reference TRBV9 and TRBJ1-1 provide the parts outside the CDR3, is DSGVTQTPKHLITATGQRVTLRCSPRSGDLSVYWYQQSLDQGLQFLIQYYNGEERAKGNILERFSAQQFPDLHSELNLSSLELGDSALYFCASSPRTGLDEAFFGQGTRLTVV.

Remarks on this clone: At one end the junction does not follow the germline gene, possibly because of a read error. V usage is TRBV7-9 and J usage is TRBJ2-2, with TRBD2 identical over 9 bases. The CDR3 has 15 amino acids. CDR1 is SEHNR and CDR2 is FQNEAQ in the germline V gene (reference sequence). The CDR3 sequence: CASRLAGVETGELFF. DNA for the CDR3: TGTGCCAGCAGATTAGCGGGGGTAGAAACCGGGGAGCTGTTTTTT.

The chain is built from TRBV19 and TRBJ1-1; 8 nucleotides agree with TRBD1. V lost 3 bases to trimming and J lost 11 bases; unmatched junction nucleotides: 8. The germline CDR1 and CDR2 sequences are LNHDA and SQIVND (reference sequence). The CDR3 loop spans 13 amino acids. CDR3 sequence (DNA): TGTGCCAGTAGTATCCAAACAGGGGGAAGGGCTTTCTTT. Translation gives CASSIQTGGRAFF. Full variable domain (rest looked up from reference TRBV19 and TRBJ1-1): DGGITQSPKYLFRKEGQNVTLSCEQNLNHDAMYWYRQDPGQGLRLIYYSQIVNDFQKGDIAEGYSVSREKKESFPLTVTSAQKNPTAFYLCASSIQTGGRAFFGQGTRLTVV.

In this sample, this clone turned up a few times. J is TRBJ1-5 and V is TRBV5-6; no clear D. V shed 3 bases and J shed 4 bases, with 11 bases lying between them. Germline CDR1 SGHDT, CDR2 YYEEEE. The CDR3 is 14 residues long. CDR3 sequence: CASSSSRPNQPQHF. The CDR3 region has the DNA TGTGCCAGCAGCTCAAGCCGGCCAAATCAGCCCCAGCATTTT.

This clone was observed a handful of times. The chain has TRBV7-9 and TRBJ1-5; D remains ambiguous. The V and J ends lost 7 bases and 7 bases respectively, with 11 bases between them. From germline, CDR1 is SEHNR and CDR2 FQNEAQ (reference sequence). The CDR3 covers 12 residues. The CDR3 loop reads CASTRGGQPQHF. CDR3 DNA sequence: TGTGCCAGCACCCGTGGAGGACAGCCCCAGCATTTT. Variable domain in full (rest from reference TRBV7-9 and TRBJ1-5): DTGVSQNPRHKITKRGQNVTFRCDPISEHNRLYWYRQTLGQGPEFLTYFQNEAQLEKSRLLSDRFSAERPKGSFSTLEIQRTEQGDSAMYLCASTRGGQPQHFGDGTRLSIL.

The V gene is TRBV6-5, the J gene TRBJ2-7; TRBD1 agrees at 8 bases. This CDR3 region has 13 residues. The V segment lost 6 bases and the J segment 3 bases; nucleotides outside the gene matches: 4. Germline lookup yields CDR1 MNHEY and CDR2 SVGAGI. The CDR3 sequence: CASRRQGSYEQYF. In nucleotides, the CDR3 is TGTGCCAGCAGACGACAGGGGAGCTACGAGCAGTACTTC.

This clone turned up a few times. The chain is built from TRBV2 and TRBJ1-5, with a weak D call TRBD1 (5 bases). Germline lookup yields CDR1 SNHLY and CDR2 FYNNEI. Trimming removed 6 bases at V and 4 bases at J, with 16 bases between. The CDR3 contains 15 residues. The CDR3 region is CASRRDGARNQPQHF. The CDR3 DNA is TGTGCCAGCAGGAGGGACGGGGCTCGGAATCAGCCCCAGCATTTT.

The chain carries TRBV19 and TRBJ1-5; TRBD1 might be the D (6 bases). Trimming shortened V by 8 bases and J by 3 bases, and 14 bases separated the two germline ends. The CDR3 sequence is 14 residues long. CDR1 and CDR2 (germline): LNHDA, SQIVND (reference sequence). CDR3 nucleotides: TGTGCCAGTTGGGGCAGGGGCCCCAATCAGCCCCAGCATTTT. This codes for CASWGRGPNQPQHF.

The chain combines TRBV27 with TRBJ2-5, with a weak D call TRBD2 (5 bases). Germline V gives CDR1 MNHEY, CDR2 SMNVEV (reference sequence). V was trimmed by 5 bases and J by 5 bases, leaving 15 bases between them. This CDR3 is 14 amino acids long. The CDR3 loop reads CASSQTGTKETQYF. The CDR3 nucleotides read TGTGCCAGCAGTCAGACGGGAACCAAGGAGACCCAGTACTTC.

The chain joins TRBV5-1 to TRBJ1-2, with D tentatively TRBD1 (5 bases). Germline lookup yields CDR1 SGHRS and CDR2 YFSETQ. The germline V and J ends were trimmed by 0 bases and 5 bases, with 8 bases remaining between them. This CDR3 comprises 13 residues. CDR3: CASSLDRQYGYTF. CDR3 nucleotide sequence: TGCGCCAGCAGCTTGGACAGGCAATATGGCTACACCTTC.

This chain connects TRBV19 to TRBJ2-3; 7 bases fit TRBD2. The CDR3 spans 15 residues. The germline V gene has CDR1 LNHDA and CDR2 SQIVND (reference sequence). V trimming: 7 bases; J trimming: 3 bases; junction bases outside the gene matches: 10. The CDR3 bases are TGTGCCAGTAACCCACTAGCGTCCGGGACAGATACGCAGTATTTT. It encodes CASNPLASGTDTQYF.

This clone was found once. The chain recombines TRBV30 with TRBJ1-1; TRBD1 is a possible D gene (5 bases). V dropped 2 bases and J dropped 8 bases, with 12 bases sitting between them. CDR1 and CDR2 (germline): GTSNPN, SVGIG (reference sequence). The CDR3 sequence is 12 residues long. The CDR3 DNA follows: TGTGCCTGGAGTCCCCAGGGTACAGAAGCTTTCTTT. Its protein is CAWSPQGTEAFF.

J is TRBJ1-5 and V is TRBV2; D ambiguous. The CDR3 totals 12 residues. V was shortened by 3 bases and J by 5 bases, with 5 bases between the two germline ends. CDR1 SNHLY and CDR2 FYNNEI come from the germline V gene. The CDR3 bases are TGTGCCAGCAGTGACGGGGATCAGCCCCAGCATTTT. Its translation: CASSDGDQPQHF.

The chain joins TRBV19 to TRBJ1-6; 7 nucleotides line up with TRBD1. The germline gives CDR1 LNHDA, CDR2 SQIVND (reference sequence). V dropped 3 bases and J dropped 7; count of bases not matched to a gene: 3. The CDR3 contains 14 residues. CDR3 amino acids: CASSMNRGNSPLHF. In DNA, the CDR3 is TGTGCCAGTAGTATGAACAGGGGCAATTCACCCCTCCACTTT. The variable domain in full, completed from reference TRBV19 and TRBJ1-6, reads DGGITQSPKYLFRKEGQNVTLSCEQNLNHDAMYWYRQDPGQGLRLIYYSQIVNDFQKGDIAEGYSVSREKKESFPLTVTSAQKNPTAFYLCASSMNRGNSPLHFGNGTRLTVT.

The chain combines TRBV7-2 with TRBJ2-7; D assignment may be TRBD1 or TRBD2 (5 bases each). The V gene lost 0 bases and the J gene lost 2 bases, with 5 bases spanning the gap. From germline, CDR1 is SGHTA and CDR2 FQGNSA. There are 13 residues in the CDR3. CDR3 sequence: CASSLAGAYEQYF. For the CDR3, the DNA is TGTGCCAGCAGCTTAGCGGGGGCCTACGAGCAGTACTTC.

The genes are TRBV7-6 and TRBJ2-5, with 7 bases identical to TRBD2. Germline values: CDR1 SGHVS, CDR2 FNYEAQ. The CDR3 consists of 16 residues. After removal of 1 base from V and 7 bases from J, the junction contained 12 bases not matched to a gene. The CDR3: CASSLDALARGGTQYF. In DNA form, the CDR3 reads TGTGCCAGCAGCTTAGACGCACTAGCGAGGGGAGGGACCCAGTACTTC.

This clone was counted only a few times. V is TRBV6-6 and J is TRBJ2-3; D could derive from TRBD1 or TRBD2 (5 bases each). CDR1 is MNHNY and CDR2 is SVGAGI in the germline V gene (reference sequence). V lost 8 bases to trimming and J lost 1 base, with 13 bases between them. The CDR3 covers 14 residues. Here the CDR3 DNA reads TGTGCCAGCGATCGGGACCCGGGCACAGATACGCAGTATTTT. Its protein is CASDRDPGTDTQYF.

The rearrangement uses TRBV10-3 and TRBJ1-1; D gene unclear. In germline, CDR1 is ENHRY, CDR2 SYGVKD. This CDR3 has 15 amino acids. V lost 4 bases and J 1 base, leaving 13 bases between the germline ends. The CDR3 DNA sequence: TGTGCCATCAGTGGGGAGTGGGGTGGGAACACTGAAGCTTTCTTT. It specifies CAISGEWGGNTEAFF.

This clone showed up just a few times. The chain has TRBV5-8 and TRBJ1-1, with 8 positions matching TRBD1. This CDR3 is 16 amino acids long. The ends lost 1 base at V and 3 bases at J; junction bases unmatched: 8. Germline CDR1 SGHTS, CDR2 YDEGEE. The CDR3 loop is CASSLTTGVRHTEAFF. For the CDR3, the DNA is TGTGCCAGCAGCTTGACGACAGGGGTTCGCCACACTGAAGCTTTCTTT.

This sequence joins TRBV5-6 and TRBJ2-3; maybe TRBD2 (7 bases). Trimming took 4 bases from V and 4 from J, leaving 19 bases between them. The CDR3 length is 16 residues. Germline CDR1 SGHDT, CDR2 YYEEEE. CDR3 bases: TGTGCCAGCAGCCTGGGAGGGGGGGCCGTAGCAGATACGCAGTATTTT. It yields the protein CASSLGGGAVADTQYF.

The DNA of the CDR3 is TGTGCCAGCGACCGGGAGACCCAGTACTTC. Translated: CASDRETQYF. The rearrangement uses TRBV6-1 and TRBJ2-5, with unresolved D. The CDR3 is 10 amino acids. Germline V gene sequence: CDR1 MNHNS, CDR2 SASEGT. V lost 8 bases to trimming and J lost 5 bases, with 6 bases between them.

V gene TRBV6-6 combines with J gene TRBJ1-2; TRBD1 agrees at 10 bases. The CDR3 covers 13 residues. The ends lost 11 bases at V and 8 bases at J; junction bases unmatched: 11. From germline, CDR1 is MNHNY and CDR2 SVGAGI (reference sequence). DNA for the CDR3: TGTGCCGGTAACACCGGGACAGGGGAAGGCTACACCTTC. Translation: CAGNTGTGEGYTF.

In its sample, this clone was seen once. The chain carries TRBV2 and TRBJ2-6; D call uncertain. The CDR3 spans 14 residues. Trimming stripped 9 bases from V and 1 base from J, with 10 bases between. Germline lookup yields CDR1 SNHLY and CDR2 FYNNEI. CDR3 in amino acids: CASALPSGANVLTF. CDR3 coding DNA: TGTGCCAGTGCATTACCTTCTGGGGCCAACGTCCTGACTTTC.

This CDR3 is CASSRDSYEQYF. Here the CDR3 DNA reads TGTGCCAGCTCACGGGACAGCTACGAGCAGTACTTC. V is TRBV18 and J is TRBJ2-7, with 7 positions matching TRBD1. The J segment lost 3 bases and the V segment lost 4 bases, leaving 0 bases of the junction unmatched. The CDR3 sequence is 12 residues long. The germline V gene has CDR1 KGHSH and CDR2 LQKENI.

The chain's CDR3 is CASSPTGSSGYTF. The CDR3 nucleotides are TGTGCCAGCAGCCCAACAGGGTCATCTGGCTACACCTTC. The chain uses TRBV7-3 and TRBJ1-2; tentative D call: TRBD1 (6 bases). Trimming took off 5 bases at V and 7 bases at J, with 14 bases between the two ends. CDR1 is SGHTA and CDR2 is FQGTGA in the germline V gene. CDR3 size: 13 residues.

The table lists this clone with a count of one. V usage is TRBV10-3 and J usage is TRBJ2-7, with TRBD1 as a possible D gene (6 bases). This CDR3 spans 15 amino acids. The V gene's germline CDR1 is ENHRY and CDR2 SYGVKD. V lost 8 bases to trimming and J lost 0 bases, with 17 bases between them. CDR3 in DNA: TGTGCCATCTCGGCCACAGACAGGAGCTCCTACGAGCAGTACTTC. It translates to CAISATDRSSYEQYF.